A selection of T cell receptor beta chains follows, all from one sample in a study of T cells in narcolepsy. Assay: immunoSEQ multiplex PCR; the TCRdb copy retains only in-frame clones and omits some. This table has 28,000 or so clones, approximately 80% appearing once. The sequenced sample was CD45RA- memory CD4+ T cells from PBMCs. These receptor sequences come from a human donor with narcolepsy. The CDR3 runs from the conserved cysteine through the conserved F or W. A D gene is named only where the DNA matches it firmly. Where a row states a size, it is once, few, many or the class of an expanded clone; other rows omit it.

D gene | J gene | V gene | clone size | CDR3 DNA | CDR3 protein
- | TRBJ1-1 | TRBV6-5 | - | TGTGCCAGCAGTTACGCAGGGAGGAACACTGAAGCTTTCTTT | CASSYAGRNTEAFF
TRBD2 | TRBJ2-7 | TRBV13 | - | TGTGCCAGCAGCTTTAGCGGGAGGGGCTACGAGCAGTACTTC | CASSFSGRGYEQYF
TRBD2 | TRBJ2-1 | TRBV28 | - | TGTGCCAGCAGTCCGGGGGGACTAGTCCATGAGCAGTTCTTC | CASSPGGLVHEQFF
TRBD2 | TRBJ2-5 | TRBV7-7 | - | TGTGCCAGCAGCCGGGGACTAGCGGGGCAGGAGACCCAGTACTTC | CASSRGLAGQETQYF
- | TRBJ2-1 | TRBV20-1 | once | TGCAGTGCTGTTCCTAGCAATGAGCAGTTCTTC | CSAVPSNEQFF
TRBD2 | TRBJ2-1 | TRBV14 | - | TGTGCCAGCAGCCATGGTAGGCGGGAGGTTTGGAATGAGCAGTTCTTC | CASSHGRREVWNEQFF
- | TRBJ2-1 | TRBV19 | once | TGTGCCAGTAGTATACTTCTATACAATGAGCAGTTCTTC | CASSILLYNEQFF
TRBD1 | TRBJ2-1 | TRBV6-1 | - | TGTGCCAGCAGTGAAAGGACAGGGGAGCAGTTCTTC | CASSERTGEQFF
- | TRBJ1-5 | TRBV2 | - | TGTGCCAGCAGTAGAACTAGCAATCATCAGCCCCAGCATTTT | CASSRTSNHQPQHF
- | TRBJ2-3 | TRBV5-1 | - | TGCGCCAGCAGCTTGGGGGTTCCTAGCACAGATACGCAGTATTTT | CASSLGVPSTDTQYF
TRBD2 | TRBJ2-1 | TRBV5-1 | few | TGCGCCAGCAGCTCTGTCCCGGGACTAGCGGGGGGGCGTAATGAGCAGTTCTTC | CASSSVPGLAGGRNEQFF
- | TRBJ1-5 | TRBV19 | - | TGTGCCAGTAGTACTGGACAGTCTAGCAATCAGCCCCAGCATTTT | CASSTGQSSNQPQHF
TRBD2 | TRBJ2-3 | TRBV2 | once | TGTGCCAGCAGTGGGAGCGGGGGCTACACAGATACGCAGTATTTT | CASSGSGGYTDTQYF
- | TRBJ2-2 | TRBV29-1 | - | TGCAGCGGCTCCAAGAACACCGGGGAGCTGTTTTTT | CSGSKNTGELFF
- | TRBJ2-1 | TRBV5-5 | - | TGTGCCAGCAGCTTGATCAGTGGGACTGAGCAGTTCTTC | CASSLISGTEQFF
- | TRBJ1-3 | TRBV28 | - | TGTGCCAGCAGTTTAAGCCTCTCTGGAAACACCATATATTTT | CASSLSLSGNTIYF
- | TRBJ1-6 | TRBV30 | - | TGTGCCTGGGGGACGGGGCGGAATTCACCCCTCCACTTT | CAWGTGRNSPLHF
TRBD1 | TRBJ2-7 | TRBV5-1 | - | TGCGCCAGCAGCCCCCCGGGACAGGGGATCACCTACGAGCAGTACTTC | CASSPPGQGITYEQYF
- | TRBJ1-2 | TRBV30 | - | TGTGCCGGGAAATGGATGTGGGGCTACACCTTC | CAGKWMWGYTF
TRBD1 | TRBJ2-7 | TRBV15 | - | TGTGCCACCAGCACCCGACAGGGGAAAACCCACGAGCAGTACTTC | CATSTRQGKTHEQYF
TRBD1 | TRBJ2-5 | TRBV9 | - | TGTGCCAGCAGCGTAGGAGACAGGGTTCCAGAGACCCAGTACTTC | CASSVGDRVPETQYF
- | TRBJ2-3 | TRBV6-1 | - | TGTGCCAGCAGTGAAGCGCTCCGAGGGGCAGATACGCAGTATTTT | CASSEALRGADTQYF
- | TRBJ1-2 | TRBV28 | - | TGTGCCAGCAGTGAAAACCGGGACGACTATGGCTACACCTTC | CASSENRDDYGYTF
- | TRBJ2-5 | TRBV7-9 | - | TGTGCCAGCAGCTCTGACAGACCCGGAGAGACCCAGTACTTC | CASSSDRPGETQYF
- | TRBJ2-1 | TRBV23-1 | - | TGCGCCAGCAGTGCCAACAGAACTGAGCCCTACAATGAGCAGTTCTTC | CASSANRTEPYNEQFF
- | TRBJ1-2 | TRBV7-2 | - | TGTGCCAGCAGCTTATACGGCAGTGGCTACACCTTC | CASSLYGSGYTF
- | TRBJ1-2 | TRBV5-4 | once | TGTGCCAGCAGCCCGGGCCTCAGGAGTGGCTACACCTTC | CASSPGLRSGYTF
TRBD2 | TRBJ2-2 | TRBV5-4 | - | TGTGCCAGCAGCAACCCGGGACTAGCGGGAGGGCGGACCGGGGAGCTGTTTTTT | CASSNPGLAGGRTGELFF
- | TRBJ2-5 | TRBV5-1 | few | TGCGCCAGCAGCTTGCCCCGGGGTCCCCAACACTTC | CASSLPRGPQHF
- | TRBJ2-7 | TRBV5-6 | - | TGTGCCAGCAGCTTGGACTTAAGCCCCTACGAGCAGTACTTC | CASSLDLSPYEQYF
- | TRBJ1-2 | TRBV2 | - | TGTGCCAGCAGGGCCCGTTCCGCTAACTATGGCTACACCTTC | CASRARSANYGYTF
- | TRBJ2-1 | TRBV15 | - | TGTGCCACCAGCAGAGCCGGACATGACGACAATGAGCAGTTCTTC | CATSRAGHDDNEQFF
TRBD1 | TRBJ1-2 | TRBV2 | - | TGTGCCAGTTCCAGACAGGGGGCCAACTATGGCTACACCTTC | CASSRQGANYGYTF
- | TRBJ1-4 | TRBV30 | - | TGTGCCTGGAGTGCCTCTGAGGAAAAACTGTTTTTT | CAWSASEEKLFF
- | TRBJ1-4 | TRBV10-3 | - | TGTGCCATCAGTGACAGGCGGGACGGGGGAGAAAAACTGTTTTTT | CAISDRRDGGEKLFF
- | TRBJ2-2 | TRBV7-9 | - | TGTGCCAGCAGCTTAGTTCAGACCGGGGAGCTGTTTTTT | CASSLVQTGELFF
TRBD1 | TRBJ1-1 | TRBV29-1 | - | TGCAGCGTGGGTACAGGGGGTTACACTGAAGCTTTCTTT | CSVGTGGYTEAFF
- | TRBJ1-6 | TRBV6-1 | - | TGTGCCAGCGGCTTCGAGGGTTCACCCCTCCACTTT | CASGFEGSPLHF
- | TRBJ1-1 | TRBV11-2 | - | TGTGCCAGCAGCACCGGACGGGGAATGAACACTGAAGCTTTCTTT | CASSTGRGMNTEAFF
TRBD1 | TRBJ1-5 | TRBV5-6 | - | TGTGCCAGCAGCCGCGGGACAGGGGGTTATAGCAATCAGCCCCAGCATTTT | CASSRGTGGYSNQPQHF